One and the same sample provided the 19 T cell receptor beta chains below, sequenced in a study of blood T cell repertoires in COVID-19. Generated by immunoSEQ multiplex PCR, the TCRdb table keeps only in-frame clones and is missing some. Of 100,000 or so clones in the sample, about 89% were seen once. The sequencing input was peripheral blood. The receptors originated from a human donor in a cohort sampled during active COVID-19.

The rearrangement joins TRBV19 to TRBJ2-2, with TRBD1 as a possible D gene (5 bases). V shed 5 bases and J shed 11 bases, with 15 bases lying between them. The CDR3 consists of 13 residues. Germline loops: CDR1 LNHDA, CDR2 SQIVND (reference sequence). This chain's CDR3 is CASSVRTPPELFF. CDR3 DNA sequence: TGTGCCAGTAGTGTAAGGACACCTCCTGAGCTGTTTTTT.

The DNA for the CDR3 is TGCGCCAGCACTCTAGCGGGAGGGGCAGATACGCAGTATTTT. Its translation: CASTLAGGADTQYF. J is TRBJ2-3 and V is TRBV10-2, with TRBD2 matching 12 bases. V was pared by 7 bases and J by 4 bases, with 3 bases of the junction left unmatched. CDR1 and CDR2 from the germline V gene are WSHSY and SAAADI. The CDR3 has 14 residues.

With regard to this clone: At one end, the junction sequence differs from germline, possibly due to a read error. CDR3 DNA: TGTGCCAGCAACCGTCGGGGAGTCTCCCACGAGCAGTACTTC. This codes for CASNRRGVSHEQYF. The chain recombines TRBV27 with TRBJ2-7; D is possibly TRBD2 (5 bases). Germline lookup yields CDR1 MNHEY and CDR2 SMNVEV (reference sequence). The CDR3 is made up of 14 amino acids.

This clone was seen a handful of times. The chain links TRBV7-9 to TRBJ1-2, with D perhaps matching TRBD1 (6 bases). Germline CDR1 reads SEHNR; CDR2 reads FQNEAQ (reference sequence). The CDR3 length is 13 residues. V shed 5 bases and J shed 8 bases, with 15 bases lying between them. CDR3 in DNA: TGTGCCAGCAGCCAATACAGGGATGACGGCTACACCTTC. It is translated as CASSQYRDDGYTF. Variable domain in full (rest from reference TRBV7-9 and TRBJ1-2): DTGVSQNPRHKITKRGQNVTFRCDPISEHNRLYWYRQTLGQGPEFLTYFQNEAQLEKSRLLSDRFSAERPKGSFSTLEIQRTEQGDSAMYLCASSQYRDDGYTFGSGTRLTVV.

CDR3 sequence: CASSQDRGPDTGELFF. The CDR3 bases are TGTGCCAGCAGCCAAGACAGGGGGCCGGACACCGGGGAGCTGTTTTTT. The chain combines TRBV4-2 with TRBJ2-2, with 8 bases fitting TRBD1. The CDR3 sequence is 16 residues long. Trimming removed 0 bases from V and 3 bases from J; junction bases left unmatched: 3. CDR1 is LGHNA, CDR2 YNFKEQ, per germline.

This chain connects TRBV6-5 to TRBJ2-1; 12 bases are a match to TRBD1. Germline-derived CDR1 and CDR2 are MNHEY and SVGAGI. The CDR3 consists of 14 residues. V lost 6 bases to trimming and J lost 6 bases; unmatched junction nucleotides: 3. CDR3 coding DNA: TGTGCCAGCAGCGGGACAGGGGGCTCCAATGAGCAGTTCTTC. Translated: CASSGTGGSNEQFF.

The chain joins TRBV9 to TRBJ2-7; 10 bases map to TRBD2. The length of the CDR3 is 15 residues. The J segment lost 7 bases and the V segment lost 0 bases, leaving 7 bases of the junction unmatched. CDR1 is SGDLS, CDR2 YYNGEE, per germline. CDR3 bases: TGTGCCAGCAGCGTAGATCTAGCGGGAGACAGGGAGCAGTACTTC. The encoded protein is CASSVDLAGDREQYF.

In its sample, this clone was seen once. The chain employs TRBV2 and TRBJ2-1, with TRBD2 matching 12 bases. The trim removed 2 bases at V and 9 bases at J, leaving 5 bases unmatched. The germline gives CDR1 SNHLY, CDR2 FYNNEI. The CDR3 runs to 15 residues. The CDR3 DNA sequence: TGTGCCAGCAGTGAACTAGCGGGAGGGCTCGGTGAGCAGTTCTTC. Its protein is CASSELAGGLGEQFF.

The CDR3 loop is CASSFGGQFNQPQHF. The CDR3, as DNA: TGTGCCAGCAGCTTTGGGGGACAGTTCAATCAGCCCCAGCATTTT. The chain combines TRBV28 with TRBJ1-5, with TRBD1 matching 7 bases. CDR1 and CDR2 from the germline V gene are MDHEN and SYDVKM. After removal of 6 bases from V and 3 bases from J, the junction contained 8 bases not matched to a gene. The CDR3 runs to 15 residues.

This rearrangement joins TRBV5-4 to TRBJ1-2, with 11 bases identical to TRBD1. Germline V gives CDR1 SGHNT, CDR2 YYREEE (reference sequence). Trimming took 3 bases from V and 7 from J; bases not matched to a gene: 5. The CDR3 consists of 14 residues. CDR3 region: CASSSRDRGTGYTF. DNA for the CDR3: TGTGCCAGCAGCTCGCGGGACAGGGGGACTGGCTACACCTTC.

CDR3 region: CASSQDRVRVYEQYF. CDR3 DNA sequence: TGTGCCAGCAGCCAAGACAGGGTAAGGGTCTACGAGCAGTACTTC. The chain carries TRBV6-5 and TRBJ2-7; 7 nucleotides agree with TRBD1. Germline V CDR1 and CDR2: MNHEY, SVGAGI. This CDR3 region has 15 residues. Trimming at V came to 6 bases and at J to 3 bases, leaving 11 bases not matched to a gene.

The gene calls are TRBV9 and TRBJ1-2; possibly TRBD1 for D (6 bases). The CDR3 consists of 14 residues. Between the trimmed V and J ends, which lost 0 bases and 14 bases, there was a span of 20 bases. Germline V lookup: CDR1 SGDLS, CDR2 YYNGEE. The CDR3 is CASSVVPPGHQPTF. In nucleotides, the CDR3 is TGTGCCAGCAGCGTAGTTCCCCCGGGACACCAACCGACCTTC.

Regarding this clone: One junction end disagrees with the germline gene, perhaps due to a read error. This chain links TRBV5-6 with TRBJ2-7, with a possible D match to TRBD2 (7 bases). This CDR3 region has 11 residues. Germline lookup yields CDR1 SGHDT and CDR2 YYEEEE. The CDR3 DNA reads as TGTGCCAGCAGCCATGGGGGGGGCAGGGACTTC. Translated: CASSHGGGRDF.

This sequence joins TRBV7-9 and TRBJ2-1; 12 bases match TRBD1. Trimming removed 5 bases from V and 7 bases from J; junction bases left unmatched: 9. The CDR3 covers 16 residues. Germline V gene lookup returns CDR1 SEHNR and CDR2 FQNEAQ (reference sequence). CDR3 protein: CASSPSGTGGKNEQFF. Here the CDR3 DNA reads TGTGCCAGCAGCCCATCCGGGACAGGGGGCAAAAATGAGCAGTTCTTC.

This clone was seen a handful of times. The chain recombines TRBV18 with TRBJ2-7; 8 bases map to TRBD1. CDR1 is KGHSH and CDR2 is LQKENI in the germline V gene. The V gene end was trimmed by 3 bases and the J gene end by 7 bases; junction bases not matched to a gene: 17. The CDR3 extends over 17 amino acids. This CDR3 reads CASSPPEERTGILEQYF. CDR3 coding DNA: TGTGCCAGCTCACCCCCCGAGGAGAGGACAGGGATTCTTGAGCAGTACTTC.

The CDR3 DNA reads as TGTGCCAGCTCAGCAATGACAGGGGCCGACCTGGATGGCTACACCTTC. Amino acid sequence: CASSAMTGADLDGYTF. The chain couples TRBV18 to TRBJ1-2, with 8 bases that match TRBD1. The CDR3 is 16 residues long. Germline-derived CDR1 and CDR2 are KGHSH and LQKENI. V shed 5 bases and J 6 bases; nucleotides not matched to a gene: 14.

V gene TRBV28 combines with J gene TRBJ2-7, with 9 positions matching TRBD1. From germline, CDR1 is MDHEN and CDR2 SYDVKM. The CDR3 is made up of 13 amino acids. V gave up 0 bases and J gave up 12 bases; unmatched junction bases: 6. Here the CDR3 DNA reads TGTGCCAGCAGTTTATGGGACAGGGGAATCTCGTACTTC. This codes for CASSLWDRGISYF.

A note on this clone: The identical CDR3 is also encoded by other nucleotide sequences in the sample. The genes are TRBV6-2 or TRBV6-3 and TRBJ2-1; possible D gene TRBD1, 5 bases. Germline V gene sequence: CDR1 MNHEY, CDR2 SVGEGT. The CDR3 has 15 residues. V lost 3 bases to trimming and J lost 0 bases, with 9 bases between them. The CDR3 nucleotides read TGTGCCAGCAGTTATGGGCAGGGCTCCTACAATGAGCAGTTCTTC. Residues: CASSYGQGSYNEQFF.

The chain employs TRBV28 and TRBJ2-3, with TRBD2 matching 7 bases. Germline V lookup: CDR1 MDHEN, CDR2 SYDVKM. With 5 bases clipped from V and 8 bases from J, the junction kept 1 base outside the gene matches. The CDR3 is made up of 11 amino acids. The CDR3 nucleotides are TGTGCCAGCAGTAGGGAGGGTACGCAGTATTTT. This sequence encodes CASSREGTQYF.